Below are 20 T cell receptor beta chains sequenced from a single sample in a study of regulatory T cells in long-lasting Graves disease. This sample's time point: newly diagnosed GD, antithyroid drugs for less than 3 months. Preparation of the TCR library used RNA extracted from PBMCs. For TCR beta, libraries came from iRepertoire HTBI primers and Arm-PCR of CDR3 regions. MiXCR, run by TCRdb on the multiplex PCR reads, gives a single entry per CDR3 protein. This table holds 300,000 to 450,000 distinct CDR3 sequences, 15% found once. The sample consisted of peripheral blood mononuclear cells (PBMCs), taken at new diagnosis, from a patient treated with antithyroid drugs. The receptors were sampled from a female donor with Graves disease.

In DNA, the CDR3 is TGTGCCAGCAGCTTGGGCCCTGGAGGAGGGCAAGAGACCCAGTACTTC. Residues: CASSLGPGGGQETQYF. This chain uses TRBV7-2 with TRBJ2-5; TRBD2 is a possible D gene (6 bases). The CDR3 contains 16 residues. The V end was cut by 3 bases, the J end by 2 bases, with 16 bases between. Germline V gene data show CDR1 as SGHTA and CDR2 as FQGNSA.

This clonotype was picked up a small number of times. The rearrangement links TRBV29-1 to TRBJ2-5, with 8 bases that match TRBD2. The CDR3 runs 13 residues. V lost 6 bases, J lost 3 bases, and 6 bases stayed unmatched. The V gene's germline CDR1 is SQVTM and CDR2 ANQGSEA. CDR3 in amino acids: CSVTGTREETQYF. Written as DNA, the CDR3 is TGCAGCGTCACCGGGACTAGAGAAGAGACCCAGTACTTC.

The chain recombines TRBV11-3 with TRBJ2-5; 7 bases line up with TRBD2. The V gene end was trimmed by 1 base and the J gene end by 4 bases; junction bases not matched to a gene: 9. This CDR3 is 16 amino acids long. In germline, CDR1 is SGHNT, CDR2 YENEEA. The CDR3 DNA is TGTGCCAGCAGCTTAGGGGGAGGGACCCAAGGAGAGACCCAGTACTTC. Amino acid sequence: CASSLGGGTQGETQYF.

This clonotype appeared a few times. The chain has TRBV7-2 and TRBJ2-3; the D call may be TRBD1 or TRBD2 (5 bases each). The CDR3 contains 18 residues. Germline CDR1 SGHTA, CDR2 FQGNSA. Trimming cost V 6 bases and J 2 bases, with 24 bases left between them. CDR3 sequence: CASSTDWRRDLTTDTQYF. In DNA, the CDR3 is TGTGCCAGCAGTACTGATTGGAGACGGGACCTCACCACAGATACGCAGTATTTT.

This clonotype was detected many times. This chain joins TRBV12-3 or TRBV12-4 and TRBJ1-3; D remains unclear. The CDR3 totals 17 residues. V shed 1 base and J shed 1 base, with 14 bases lying between them. As DNA, the CDR3 is TGTGCCAGCAGTTTAGACCCTCCGTCTTCGTCTGGAAACACCATATATTTT. Translated, it gives CASSLDPPSSSGNTIYF.

This clonotype showed up many times. The V gene is TRBV6-2 or TRBV6-3, the J gene TRBJ2-3; 7 bases are a match to TRBD2. The CDR3 has 16 amino acids. Germline CDR1 reads MNHEY; CDR2 reads SVGEGT. Germline trimming cut 0 bases from V and 5 bases from J; bases unmatched to any gene: 8. CDR3 amino acids: CASSYSSSRGGDTQYF. DNA for the CDR3: TGTGCCAGCAGTTACTCGAGTAGTCGCGGGGGAGATACGCAGTATTTT.

The chain joins TRBV4-1 to TRBJ2-4, with D perhaps given as TRBD1 or TRBD2 (6 bases each). Germline CDR1 is MGHRA and CDR2 is YSYEKL. V lost 3 bases and J 6 bases, leaving 15 bases between the germline ends. This CDR3 has 15 amino acids. The CDR3 loop is CASSQYLGGGNIQYF. CDR3 DNA sequence: TGCGCCAGCAGCCAGTATCTAGGGGGAGGAAACATTCAGTACTTC.

This clonotype has a count of ten or more. This chain links TRBV12-5 with TRBJ1-1; D might be TRBD1 (5 bases). The CDR3 spans 13 residues. V dropped 1 base and J dropped 4 bases, with 7 bases sitting between them. From germline, CDR1 is LGHNT and CDR2 FRNRAP. The CDR3 DNA sequence: TGTGCTAGTGGTTTGGGGACATTCACTGAAGCTTTCTTT. Its translation is CASGLGTFTEAFF.

This clonotype showed up many times. This sequence joins TRBV5-1 and TRBJ1-1, with a tentative D call TRBD1 (6 bases). The CDR3 length is 13 residues. Germline V gene lookup returns CDR1 SGHRS and CDR2 YFSETQ. V lost 10 bases to trimming and J lost 1 base, with 14 bases between them. The CDR3 bases are TGCGCCGTCCGGGACAAGAGGAACACTGAAGCTTTCTTT. Amino acid sequence: CAVRDKRNTEAFF.

This chain joins TRBV29-1 and TRBJ2-1; D is unclear. From germline, CDR1 is SQVTM and CDR2 ANQGSEA. The V end was cut by 8 bases, the J end by 0 bases, with 11 bases between. The CDR3 runs to 13 residues. The CDR3 nucleotides are TGCAGCATAGGACGGAACTCCTACAATGAGCAGTTCTTC. This translates into CSIGRNSYNEQFF.

The genes are TRBV7-9 and TRBJ2-3, with TRBD2 identical over 11 bases. The germline CDR1 and CDR2 sequences are SEHNR and FQNEAQ (reference sequence). CDR3 length: 18 amino acids. With 4 bases clipped from V and 2 bases from J, the junction kept 11 bases outside the gene matches. The CDR3, as DNA: TGTGCCAGCAGCTCAGCTCGCCTAGCGGGAGGTGACACAGATACGCAGTATTTT. Protein product: CASSSARLAGGDTDTQYF.

This clonotype has ten or more counts. This sequence joins TRBV5-1 and TRBJ2-3; possibly TRBD1 for D (6 bases). CDR3 length equals 13 residues. V was trimmed by 0 bases and J by 6 bases, leaving 8 bases between them. Germline lookup yields CDR1 SGHRS and CDR2 YFSETQ. CDR3: CASSLVTGDTQYF. The CDR3 DNA sequence: TGCGCCAGCAGCTTGGTAACAGGGGATACGCAGTATTTT.

This clonotype was detected many times. The chain employs TRBV20-1 and TRBJ1-1; D is unresolved. The CDR3 consists of 14 residues. Germline V gene lookup returns CDR1 DFQATT and CDR2 SNEGSKA (reference sequence). Trimming took off 0 bases at V and 1 base at J, with 9 bases between the two ends. The CDR3 region is CSARDGAWNTEAFF. Here the CDR3 DNA reads TGCAGTGCTAGAGATGGAGCCTGGAACACTGAAGCTTTCTTT.

The sample holds many counts of this clonotype. The CDR3 DNA reads as TGTGCCAGCAGCCCGAGACGGTTCACTCAAGAGACCCAGTACTTC. Translation gives CASSPRRFTQETQYF. The chain carries TRBV7-9 and TRBJ2-5; no clear D gene. V gave up 5 bases and J gave up 2 bases, with 15 bases separating them. The CDR3 is made up of 15 amino acids. Germline CDR1 is SEHNR and CDR2 is FQNEAQ (reference sequence).

Comments on this clonotype: The CDR3 does not close with the conserved phenylalanine or tryptophan, likely indicating a read error. V is TRBV11-3 and J is TRBJ2-6, with 7 bases lining up with TRBD2. Trimming took 8 bases from V and 0 from J; bases not matched to a gene: 4. The CDR3 has 15 amino acids. In germline, CDR1 is SGHNT, CDR2 YENEEA. The CDR3 bases are TGTGCCAGCGCTTCGGGGGGCTCTGGGGCCAACGTCCTGACTTCC. Protein product: CASASGGSGANVLTS.

The V call is TRBV3-1, the J call TRBJ1-1; D remains unclear. CDR3 length equals 12 residues. The germline V gene has CDR1 LGHDT and CDR2 YNNKEL (reference sequence). V was shortened by 1 base and J by 8 bases, with 8 bases between the two germline ends. CDR3 DNA: TGTGCCAGCAGCCAAGTTAGTCAGGAAGCTTTCTTT. Its protein is CASSQVSQEAFF.

This clonotype was counted ten times or more. The V gene is TRBV5-6, the J gene TRBJ1-4, with D possibly matching TRBD1 (6 bases). The germline V gene has CDR1 SGHDT and CDR2 YYEEEE. This CDR3 has 14 amino acids. Trimming took 4 bases from V and 8 from J, leaving 15 bases between them. CDR3 in DNA: TGTGCCAGCAGCCTCCACAGGGTAGGCGAAAAACTGTTTTTT. Translated: CASSLHRVGEKLFF. The full variable domain, completed using reference TRBV5-6 and TRBJ1-4, is DAGVTQSPTHLIKTRGQQVTLRCSPKSGHDTVSWYQQALGQGPQFIFQYYEEEERQRGNFPDRFSGHQFPNYSSELNVNALLLGDSALYLCASSLHRVGEKLFFGSGTQLSVL.

In its sample, this clonotype was seen many times. The gene calls are TRBV7-9 and TRBJ1-2; D perhaps matches TRBD1 (6 bases). V gave up 5 bases and J gave up 2 bases, with 12 bases separating them. Per germline, CDR1 SEHNR and CDR2 FQNEAQ (reference sequence). The CDR3 extends over 14 amino acids. CDR3 amino acids: CASSPDRMNYGYTF. CDR3 DNA sequence: TGTGCCAGCAGCCCAGACAGGATGAACTATGGCTACACCTTC. Drawing the rest from reference TRBV7-9 and TRBJ1-2, the complete variable domain is DTGVSQNPRHKITKRGQNVTFRCDPISEHNRLYWYRQTLGQGPEFLTYFQNEAQLEKSRLLSDRFSAERPKGSFSTLEIQRTEQGDSAMYLCASSPDRMNYGYTFGSGTRLTVV.

This clonotype was picked up many times. The J gene is TRBJ1-4, the V gene TRBV9; no clear D. Trimming took 0 bases from V and 3 from J, leaving 3 bases between them. The CDR3 contains 13 residues. Germline V gene data show CDR1 as SGDLS and CDR2 as YYNGEE. Here the CDR3 reads CASSVAANEKLFF. The DNA of the CDR3 is TGTGCCAGCAGCGTAGCAGCTAATGAAAAACTGTTTTTT.

This clonotype was seen many times. V is TRBV28 and J is TRBJ2-1, with TRBD2 as a possible D gene (6 bases). V was pared by 6 bases and J by 6 bases, with 18 bases between. The germline V gene encodes CDR1 MDHEN and CDR2 SYDVKM. The CDR3 loop spans 15 amino acids. The DNA of the CDR3 is TGTGCCAGCAGCTCCCCCTTCGGGAGTCGCAATGAGCAGTTCTTC. Protein product: CASSSPFGSRNEQFF.